These 16 T cell receptor beta chains originate from one sample sequenced in a study of T cells in Graves' hyperthyroidism and ophthalmopathy. Regions amplified from RNA transcripts were the TCR beta CDR3 regions. First-round RT-PCR of the TCR CDR3 relied on the HTBI primer set. TCRdb re-analysed the multiplex PCR reads in MiXCR, keeping a single row per CDR3 protein. The sample records about 640,000 distinct CDR3 sequences, about a fifth being singletons. Sequenced material: blood. Receptors originate from a man aged 25 to 40 with Graves' ophthalmopathy.

This clonotype was seen repeatedly, ten times or more. V and J are TRBV30 and TRBJ2-1; a possible D gene is TRBD2 (6 bases). Germline V CDR1 and CDR2: GTSNPN, SVGIG (reference sequence). The CDR3 is 13 residues long. Trimming removed 3 bases at V and 9 bases at J, with 15 bases between. The DNA of the CDR3 is TGTGCCTGGAGGGATACTAGCTATGGTGAGCAGTTCTTC. Its protein product is CAWRDTSYGEQFF.

This clonotype was found a few times. CDR3 residues: CASSLGTGDLVAFF. DNA for the CDR3: TGTGCCAGCAGCTTGGGGACCGGGGACCTGGTGGCTTTCTTT. The rearrangement links TRBV5-6 to TRBJ1-1, with a weak D call TRBD1 (5 bases). The CDR3 covers 14 residues. V was clipped by 0 bases and J by 11 bases, with 17 bases between them. Germline values: CDR1 SGHDT, CDR2 YYEEEE.

This clonotype was recorded at least ten times. The chain is built from TRBV12-3 or TRBV12-4 and TRBJ2-7; D call uncertain. With 2 bases removed from V and 0 bases from J, the gap between germline ends came to 11 bases. The CDR3 loop spans 15 amino acids. The CDR3 protein is CASSLTLLSSYEQYF. CDR3 bases: TGTGCCAGCAGTTTAACCCTCTTAAGCTCCTACGAGCAGTACTTC.

The table lists this clonotype with a few counts. The chain links TRBV27 to TRBJ2-2; 9 bases are shared with TRBD1. The length of the CDR3 is 18 residues. From germline, CDR1 is MNHEY and CDR2 SMNVEV (reference sequence). V trimming: 1 base; J trimming: 3 bases; junction bases outside the gene matches: 9. CDR3 in amino acids: CASSLYGRDRAYTGELFF. CDR3 DNA sequence: TGTGCCAGCAGTTTATACGGCCGGGACAGGGCGTACACCGGGGAGCTGTTTTTT.

The chain recombines TRBV6-1 with TRBJ2-2, with D hard to call. Trimming left V 6 bases short and J 9 bases short, with 14 bases between. This CDR3 is 13 amino acids long. The germline V gene encodes CDR1 MNHNS and CDR2 SASEGT. The CDR3 sequence is CASSQTVLWELFF. In DNA, the CDR3 is TGTGCCAGCAGCCAGACGGTCCTGTGGGAGCTGTTTTTT.

This clonotype was counted between two and nine times. This chain uses TRBV6-1 with TRBJ2-3, with 10 bases lining up with TRBD2. V was pared by 8 bases and J by 6 bases, with 8 bases of the junction left unmatched. Germline lookup yields CDR1 MNHNS and CDR2 SASEGT. The length of the CDR3 is 14 residues. The DNA for the CDR3 is TGTGCCAGCGGTCCTAGCGGGAGATTCGATACGCAGTATTTT. Residues: CASGPSGRFDTQYF.

This clonotype was recorded many times. The chain links TRBV28 to TRBJ1-1, with 9 bases lining up with TRBD1. V lost 3 bases, J lost 4 bases, and 12 bases stayed unmatched. Germline lookup yields CDR1 MDHEN and CDR2 SYDVKM. This CDR3 comprises 17 residues. The CDR3, as DNA: TGTGCCAGCAGTTTTCTACAGGGGGCGGGATTTTGCACTGAAGCTTTCTTT. As protein: CASSFLQGAGFCTEAFF.

This clonotype occurred a few times. The genes are TRBV5-6 and TRBJ1-3; 8 bases line up with TRBD1. V lost 4 bases and J lost 1; bases outside the gene matches: 10. This CDR3 is built from 17 residues. From germline, CDR1 is SGHDT and CDR2 YYEEEE. The CDR3 DNA is TGTGCCAGCAGCGACGGCGCAGGACAGGGATCTGGAAACACCATATATTTT. Translation: CASSDGAGQGSGNTIYF.

This clonotype has a count of ten or more. The chain recombines TRBV5-1 with TRBJ2-1; weak D call: TRBD2 (6 bases). Germline CDR1 reads SGHRS; CDR2 reads YFSETQ. This CDR3 contains 16 residues. Trimming left V 0 bases short and J 2 bases short, with 12 bases between. CDR3 region: CASSLAVRGTYNEQFF. For the CDR3, the DNA is TGCGCCAGCAGCTTGGCCGTGCGGGGAACCTACAATGAGCAGTTCTTC. Complete variable domain (other parts from reference TRBV5-1 and TRBJ2-1): KAGVTQTPRYLIKTRGQQVTLSCSPISGHRSVSWYQQTPGQGLQFLFEYFSETQRNKGNFPGRFSGRQFSNSRSEMNVSTLELGDSALYLCASSLAVRGTYNEQFFGPGTRLTVL.

Regarding this clonotype: One base away lies a much larger clone, so this may be a sequencing read error. The rearrangement links TRBV7-9 to TRBJ2-5; D is uncertain. Germline lookup yields CDR1 SEHNR and CDR2 FQNEAQ (reference sequence). This CDR3 contains 14 residues. The CDR3 protein is CASSLRRDQGTQYF. Here the CDR3 DNA reads TGTGCCAGCAGCCTCCGTCGCGACCAAGGGACCCAGTACTTC.

This clonotype was observed a few times. The V call is TRBV12-3 or TRBV12-4, the J call TRBJ2-1; maybe TRBD2 (5 bases). The CDR3 consists of 14 residues. The germline V and J ends were trimmed by 7 bases and 6 bases, with 16 bases remaining between them. The CDR3, as DNA: TGTGCCAGCAATGTCGCCCGGGGTCCCAATGAGCAGTTCTTC. Amino acid sequence: CASNVARGPNEQFF.

The genes are TRBV18 and TRBJ1-1, with D possibly TRBD1 on 6 matching bases. This CDR3 has 17 residues. Trimming removed 3 bases from V and 2 bases from J, with 19 bases in between. Germline values: CDR1 KGHSH, CDR2 LQKENI. This chain's CDR3 is CASSPSSRGISNTEAFF. Written as DNA, the CDR3 is TGTGCCAGCTCACCTTCTTCCAGGGGCATAAGTAACACTGAAGCTTTCTTT.

J is TRBJ2-3 and V is TRBV6-1; possibly TRBD1 or TRBD2 for D (5 bases each). This CDR3 has 14 residues. The V end was cut by 3 bases, the J end by 3 bases, with 10 bases between. Germline CDR1 is MNHNS and CDR2 is SASEGT. The CDR3 DNA reads TGTGCCAGCAGTGACATGGGACCGACAGATACGCAGTATTTT. Protein product: CASSDMGPTDTQYF.

This chain connects TRBV28 to TRBJ2-7; 9 bases are a match to TRBD2. V shed 0 bases and J 0 bases; nucleotides not matched to a gene: 3. The CDR3 consists of 16 residues. The germline gives CDR1 MDHEN, CDR2 SYDVKM. The CDR3 here is CASSLWASGNSYEQYF. The CDR3 DNA sequence: TGTGCCAGCAGTTTATGGGCTAGCGGGAACTCCTACGAGCAGTACTTC.

This clonotype was counted only a few times. This chain links TRBV28 with TRBJ1-6, with 7 bases lining up with TRBD1. Germline V lookup: CDR1 MDHEN, CDR2 SYDVKM. After removal of 1 base from V and 9 bases from J, the junction contained 6 bases not matched to a gene. The CDR3 extends over 15 amino acids. The CDR3 is CASSLSAGGSSPLHF. CDR3 sequence (DNA): TGTGCCAGCAGTTTATCAGCAGGGGGAAGTTCACCCCTCCACTTT.

The chain employs TRBV6-2 or TRBV6-3 and TRBJ2-2; D is unresolved. Trimming left V 6 bases short and J 6 bases short, with 11 bases between. The CDR3 length is 13 residues. Per the germline V gene, CDR1 is MNHEY and CDR2 is SVGEGT. This chain's CDR3 is CASSLWFSGELFF. The DNA for the CDR3 is TGTGCCAGCAGCCTTTGGTTCTCCGGGGAGCTGTTTTTT.